Detailed here is one T cell receptor (beta chain). Measured with immunoSEQ multiplex PCR; TCRdb has only the in-frame clones, and not every one. The sample shows 42,000 or so clones, roughly 80% of them seen only once. This specimen belongs to a study of OX40 agonist ivuxolimab in advanced cancers. Study-level information: Partial response was recorded in three patients: one hepatocellular carcinoma and two cutaneous melanoma cases.

Trimming removed 0 bases from V and 1 base from J; junction bases left unmatched: 5. The CDR3 extends over 16 amino acids. The germline V gene has CDR1 KGHSH and CDR2 LQKENI. The TCR was taken from an adult with an advanced solid tumor such as melanoma, head and neck, liver or kidney cancer. The source material was CD4+ or CD8+ T cells sorted from blood, sampled in a trial of the OX40 agonist ivuxolimab. The J gene is TRBJ2-7, the V gene TRBV18; 8 positions match TRBD2. The CDR3 loop reads CASSPPASGLSYEQYF. The CDR3 nucleotides read TGTGCCAGCTCACCACCGGCTAGCGGGCTGTCCTACGAGCAGTACTTC.